Here is one TCR beta chain with its context. The antigen remains undetermined. The CDR3 extends over 16 amino acids. Germline V gene sequence: CDR1 MRHNA, CDR2 SNTAGT. V was clipped by 2 bases and J by 5 bases, with 16 bases between them. Sequenced material consisted of expressed TCRB transcripts (all of the isolated RNA was reverse transcribed). TCRdb's copy holds only in-frame clones and misses some; the assay was immunoSEQ multiplex PCR. The table includes 850,000 to 900,000 clones, roughly 16% detected once. This entry comes from a study of beta chain features in type 1 diabetes. Turning to the study itself: What patients shared with healthy donors was a similar profile of age, gender and cell yields. General study results and limits: Fewer junction insertions and more nucleotide deletions appeared in type 1 diabetes patients.

The sample taken for sequencing was naive CD4+ T cells from blood. The chain employs TRBV6-4 and TRBJ2-1; D gene uncertain. The receptor was derived from a woman aged 18-29 years in good health. CDR3 DNA: TGTGCCAGCAGTGACCTAGGGTCTAAAGGGCACAATGAGCAGTTCTTC. Its translation: CASSDLGSKGHNEQFF.